These T cell receptor beta chains were read from a single sample in a study of shared clonotypes between healthy human individuals. TCRdb's table, derived via immunoSEQ multiplex PCR, lists solely in-frame clones and lacks some. The data contain some 320,000 clones, around 86% of them seen just once; the ten biggest clones take up about 17%. Source material: memory CD8+ T cells sorted from blood. The source of these receptors is a man in his late teens or twenties in good health. The conserved cysteine and the conserved F or W are not part of the CDR3 here.

v_gene	j_gene	len	CDR3aa
TRBV4-3	TRBJ2-1	16	ASSQAPPLAESYNEQF
TRBV10-2	TRBJ1-6	10	ASTPGDSPLH
TRBV9	TRBJ1-4	12	ASSATGGSEKLF
TRBV7-9	TRBJ1-5	11	ASSFSRDQPQH
TRBV7-9	TRBJ2-1	15	ASSLELVETYGNEQF
TRBV4-3	TRBJ2-7	12	ASPSGRECYEQY
TRBV9	TRBJ2-3	10	ASSVESGTQY
TRBV5-1	TRBJ2-7	12	ASSFFWDSYEQY
TRBV10-3	TRBJ2-1	13	AINPGGGFNNEQF
TRBV10-2	TRBJ2-1	10	ASTDSYNEQF
TRBV4-3	TRBJ2-7	14	ASSLDLASGAYEQY
TRBV28	TRBJ1-5	13	ASSSRTGYGQPQH
TRBV5-1	TRBJ1-5	12	ASSFMGGLQPQH
TRBV2	TRBJ2-7	13	ASSELAGASYEQY
TRBV7-2	TRBJ2-7	13	ASSLETSGGAEQY
TRBV4-3	TRBJ1-4	14	ASSQESASTNEKLF
TRBV19	TRBJ1-1	14	ASSIDLGPPDTEAF
TRBV29-1	TRBJ2-1	12	SGVRGLHINEQF
TRBV5-1	TRBJ2-1	15	ASSVTRERGRWDEQF
TRBV7-6	TRBJ2-7	11	ASSLKGTYEQY
TRBV15	TRBJ2-1	14	ATSRHLAQTYNEQF
TRBV5-6	TRBJ2-1	10	ASSLLDNEQF
TRBV7-2	TRBJ2-7	13	ASSWGTGDGYEQY
TRBV7-9	TRBJ2-3	15	ASSLSQHRKSTDTQY
TRBV25-1	TRBJ2-7	13	ASSYGRRDSYEQY
TRBV7-9	TRBJ2-5	12	ASSLTGGLETQY
TRBV5-1	TRBJ1-6	14	ASSTLGGWFGSPLH
TRBV27	TRBJ2-2	11	ASSAGGVGELF
TRBV4-1	TRBJ1-1	18	ASSLFPGQGVTDTEAFPA
TRBV9	TRBJ1-6	12	ASSLWKVDSPLH
TRBV27	TRBJ1-6	11	ASSFIHNSPLH
TRBV4-1	TRBJ2-4	14	ASSQVGIGDRNIQY
TRBV15	TRBJ1-2	14	ATSPPGVGGWYGYT
TRBV15	TRBJ2-2	12	ATSRVANTGELF
TRBV6-5	TRBJ1-2	12	ASSPQGGDYGYT
TRBV29-1	TRBJ2-7	12	SVVGGSISYEQY
TRBV4-1	TRBJ2-1	14	ASSPILADTYNEQF
TRBV30	TRBJ2-3	12	AWTFSGGTDTQY
TRBV27	TRBJ1-4	14	ASSLIGPGGHEKLF
TRBV5-4	TRBJ2-3	16	ASSPGTEYAYHTDTQY
TRBV11-2	TRBJ2-7	11	ASSFLDSYEQY
TRBV6-4	TRBJ2-3	13	ASSESGGATDTQY
TRBV15	TRBJ2-4	15	ATSSPLGLLAKNIQY
TRBV27	TRBJ2-1	13	ASSTYRDSYNEQF
TRBV5-5	TRBJ2-3	14	ASSLGTASSTDTQY
TRBV5-6	TRBJ1-4	12	ASSRNRGYEKLF
TRBV27	TRBJ2-5	14	ASSPGTVRGRETQY
TRBV7-3	TRBJ1-1	12	ASSSGGWGTEAF
TRBV4-1	TRBJ2-7	14	ASSQDSGGYLNGQY
TRBV4-2	TRBJ1-1	14	ASSQDNYGENTEAF
TRBV19	TRBJ2-7	13	ASSIGQGLVYEQY
TRBV6-5	TRBJ2-1	12	ASSFYSGDNEQF
TRBV27	TRBJ2-7	13	ASSGDTLGAYEQY
TRBV10-3	TRBJ2-7	13	AISDNRRHSYEQY